The rows below give T cell receptor beta chains drawn from one sample of a study of HIV-infected children after antiretroviral therapy interruption. TCRdb called the 3' RACE reads again in MiXCR, with one record for every CDR3 protein. The repertoire consists of about 89,000 distinct CDR3 sequences, with around 6.9% occurring once and the leading ten covering roughly 1%. The sequences come from CD45RA+ CD4+ T cells from PBMCs, pooled from several time points, collected from a donor given antiretroviral therapy, either interrupted or continuous. These receptor sequences come from a pool of human donors with HIV. CDR3s include the opening cysteine and the closing phenylalanine or tryptophan. Each record gives: CDR3 protein, J gene, V gene.

CDR3aa: CASNTGPNTGELFF
j_gene: TRBJ2-2
v_gene: TRBV2

CDR3aa: CASTRNTYEQYF
j_gene: TRBJ2-7
v_gene: TRBV19

CDR3aa: CASSLTSGGLNEQFF
j_gene: TRBJ2-1
v_gene: TRBV7-9

CDR3aa: CASSADWSSNQPQHF
j_gene: TRBJ1-5
v_gene: TRBV9

CDR3aa: CASIWTGPDTEAFF
j_gene: TRBJ1-1
v_gene: TRBV6-4

CDR3aa: CSARGPGRNTGELFF
j_gene: TRBJ2-2
v_gene: TRBV20-1

CDR3aa: CSAREAGGSGELFF
j_gene: TRBJ2-2
v_gene: TRBV20-1

CDR3aa: CASSWWEGSTDTQYF
j_gene: TRBJ2-3
v_gene: TRBV7-2

CDR3aa: CASSGGGGNNQPQHF
j_gene: TRBJ1-5
v_gene: TRBV6-2/TRBV6-3

CDR3aa: CASSRRPGGGDEQYF
j_gene: TRBJ2-7
v_gene: TRBV4-2

CDR3aa: CASSLGGTGNYGYTF
j_gene: TRBJ1-2
v_gene: TRBV11-2

CDR3aa: CASSPGSTGTNTGELFF
j_gene: TRBJ2-2
v_gene: TRBV28

CDR3aa: CASSLADWNEQFF
j_gene: TRBJ2-1
v_gene: TRBV5-1

CDR3aa: CASSYSDREAFF
j_gene: TRBJ1-1
v_gene: TRBV6-6

CDR3aa: CASGSGTEYSNQPQHF
j_gene: TRBJ1-5
v_gene: TRBV12-3/TRBV12-4

CDR3aa: CASSPWTTDNEQFF
j_gene: TRBJ2-1
v_gene: TRBV7-9

CDR3aa: CATSAATRGVVYEQYF
j_gene: TRBJ2-7
v_gene: TRBV24-1

CDR3aa: CASRRLAGTDTQYF
j_gene: TRBJ2-3
v_gene: TRBV6-5

CDR3aa: CASRRDRGLMYNEQFF
j_gene: TRBJ2-1
v_gene: TRBV28

CDR3aa: CASTDRGTDTQYF
j_gene: TRBJ2-3
v_gene: TRBV11-3

CDR3aa: CASMDQGGTDTQYF
j_gene: TRBJ2-3
v_gene: TRBV5-1

CDR3aa: CASSQWTSWADTQYF
j_gene: TRBJ2-3
v_gene: TRBV14

CDR3aa: CASIRGGTGELFF
j_gene: TRBJ2-2
v_gene: TRBV12-3/TRBV12-4

CDR3aa: CASSPRTDLAEQYF
j_gene: TRBJ2-7
v_gene: TRBV19

CDR3aa: CASRKRQGAPYGYTF
j_gene: TRBJ1-2
v_gene: TRBV7-2

CDR3aa: CSAPETGVTYGYTF
j_gene: TRBJ1-2
v_gene: TRBV20-1

CDR3aa: CASSSSGGSIGYTF
j_gene: TRBJ1-2
v_gene: TRBV7-9

CDR3aa: CASRQQETQYF
j_gene: TRBJ2-5
v_gene: TRBV5-1

CDR3aa: CSVEASRVNQPQHF
j_gene: TRBJ1-5
v_gene: TRBV29-1